The rows below give T cell receptor beta chains drawn from one sample of a study of blood T cell repertoires in COVID-19. The method was immunoSEQ multiplex PCR; TCRdb's version includes in-frame clones alone and lacks a portion of them. The data show 94,000 or so clones, 65% to 90% seen once. What was sequenced was peripheral blood. The receptors here all came from a man in his sixties with acute or convalescent COVID-19. Each CDR3 is given with its conserved first and last residue. The D gene is left open where the match is weak. Expanded clones get a size class; other rows say once, few or many, or leave the size out.

j_gene	v_gene	d_gene	abundance	CDR3aa	CDR3nt
TRBJ1-2	TRBV10-1	.	.	CGGGYYGYTF	TGCGGAGGGGGTTACTATGGCTACACCTTC
TRBJ1-2	TRBV3-1/TRBV3-2	.	.	CASSRREGNYGYTF	TGTGCCAGCAGCCGCAGGGAGGGGAACTATGGCTACACCTTC
TRBJ2-6	TRBV19	.	few	CASSPDSRLISGANVLTF	TGTGCCAGTAGTCCGGACAGCCGATTAATTTCTGGGGCCAACGTCCTGACTTTC
TRBJ1-2	TRBV18	TRBD1	.	CASSPLTGQGNYGYTF	TGTGCCAGCTCACCACTCACGGGACAGGGGAACTATGGCTACACCTTC
TRBJ2-7	TRBV9	.	few	CASGAGVSEQYF	TGTGCCAGCGGGGCTGGGGTCAGTGAGCAGTACTTC
TRBJ1-4	TRBV28	TRBD1	.	CASSSDRGASFNEKLFF	TGTGCCAGCAGTTCGGACAGGGGGGCTTCTTTTAATGAAAAACTGTTTTTT
TRBJ2-3	TRBV5-4	TRBD2	.	CASSLDSGGPDTQYF	TGTGCCAGCAGCTTGGATTCGGGGGGGCCAGATACGCAGTATTTT
TRBJ1-1	TRBV3-1/TRBV3-2	.	.	CASSQRLIENTEAFF	TGTGCCAGCAGCCAACGTCTTATAGAGAACACTGAAGCTTTCTTT
TRBJ1-2	TRBV11-2	TRBD1	.	CASSTAGTGVNYGYTF	TGTGCCAGCAGCACAGCCGGGACAGGGGTAAACTATGGCTACACCTTC
TRBJ1-6	TRBV6-6	.	.	CASSLIQGTVLGSPLHF	TGTGCCAGCAGTCTTATACAGGGTACAGTCTTAGGTTCACCCCTCCACTTT
TRBJ1-1	TRBV27	.	.	CASSLEDRGEAFF	TGTGCCAGCAGTTTAGAAGATCGCGGTGAAGCTTTCTTT
TRBJ1-3	TRBV6-5	.	few	CASSYLGPGSGNTIYF	TGTGCCAGCAGTTATTTGGGTCCAGGCTCCGGAAACACCATATATTTT
TRBJ1-6	TRBV5-1	TRBD1	.	CASSSIPGQGSSPLHF	TGCGCCAGCAGCTCTATTCCGGGACAGGGCAGTTCACCCCTCCACTTT
TRBJ2-5	TRBV19	TRBD2	.	CASRRTSGKETQYF	TGTGCCAGTAGGAGGACTAGCGGTAAAGAGACCCAGTACTTC
TRBJ1-2	TRBV29-1	TRBD1	once	CSVELNIGGEYGYTF	TGCAGCGTTGAACTAAATATAGGGGGCGAGTATGGCTACACCTTC
TRBJ1-6	TRBV19	.	.	CASIPFRGGTENSPLHF	TGTGCCAGTATCCCCTTCCGGGGGGGGACGGAAAATTCACCCCTCCACTTT
TRBJ1-2	TRBV6-5	.	.	CASSPRTSLHGYTF	TGTGCCAGCAGCCCACGGACAAGCCTCCATGGCTACACCTTC
TRBJ1-1	TRBV12-5	TRBD1	.	CASGPGQGGTEAFF	TGTGCTAGTGGCCCCGGACAGGGCGGCACTGAAGCTTTCTTT
TRBJ2-1	TRBV7-8	TRBD1	.	CASSLGTGGINEQFF	TGTGCCAGCAGCTTGGGGACAGGGGGTATCAATGAGCAGTTCTTC
TRBJ1-6	TRBV9	.	.	CASGRGADAYNSPLHF	TGTGCCAGCGGGAGGGGGGCAGACGCCTATAATTCACCCCTCCACTTT
TRBJ1-2	TRBV5-1	TRBD1	.	CASSLAGGTGGYGYTF	TGCGCCAGCAGCTTGGCCGGCGGAACAGGGGGGTATGGCTACACCTTC
TRBJ1-2	TRBV28	.	.	CASSLEDGYTF	TGTGCCAGCAGTTTAGAGGATGGCTACACCTTC
TRBJ2-7	TRBV11-2	TRBD1	once	CASSGLEGAAYEQYF	TGTGCCAGCAGCGGGCTCGAGGGGGCCGCTTACGAGCAGTACTTC
TRBJ1-3	TRBV23-1	.	.	CAYSTGKNSGNTIYF	TGCGCCTATTCTACAGGGAAGAACTCTGGAAACACCATATATTTT
TRBJ1-1	TRBV19	TRBD1	.	CASSFLGQGRGAFF	TGTGCCAGTAGTTTCCTTGGACAGGGGCGGGGAGCTTTCTTT
TRBJ1-6	TRBV3-1/TRBV3-2	.	.	CASSQTQGIDSPLHF	TGTGCCAGCAGCCAAACGCAGGGTATCGATTCACCCCTCCACTTT
TRBJ1-1	TRBV6-5	.	.	CASSYGAAETEAFF	TGTGCCAGCAGTTACGGGGCCGCGGAGACTGAAGCTTTCTTT
TRBJ1-2	TRBV6-5	TRBD1	.	CATFGDSLNYGYTF	TGTGCCACGTTCGGGGACAGTTTAAACTATGGCTACACCTTC
TRBJ1-4	TRBV3-1/TRBV3-2	TRBD1	.	CASSLKGTGVAEKLFF	TGTGCCAGCAGCCTCAAAGGGACAGGGGTGGCTGAAAAACTGTTTTTT
TRBJ2-1	TRBV18	TRBD2	.	CASSPSMGGTYNEQFF	TGTGCCAGCTCCCCGTCTATGGGGGGGACCTACAATGAGCAGTTCTTC
TRBJ2-1	TRBV6-5	.	.	CASSPGVEQFF	TGTGCCAGCAGTCCAGGGGTTGAGCAGTTCTTC
TRBJ1-1	TRBV7-2	TRBD1	.	CASSSRDRGAEAFF	TGTGCCAGCAGCTCGAGGGACAGGGGCGCTGAAGCTTTCTTT
TRBJ2-1	TRBV5-1	TRBD1	.	CASSLRQGPNEQFF	TGCGCCAGCAGCTTGAGACAGGGTCCCAATGAGCAGTTCTTC
TRBJ2-6	TRBV19	.	.	CASSIGRGASGANVLTF	TGTGCCAGTAGTATAGGCAGGGGAGCCTCTGGGGCCAACGTCCTGACTTTC
TRBJ1-2	TRBV15	.	.	CATSRDRAAGGFYGYTF	TGTGCCACCAGCAGAGATAGGGCGGCGGGCGGATTCTATGGCTACACCTTC
TRBJ2-3	TRBV9	.	.	CASSVEAGGDTQYF	TGTGCCAGCAGCGTAGAGGCAGGGGGGGATACGCAGTATTTT
TRBJ1-1	TRBV19	TRBD1	.	CASKLTGRDTEAFF	TGTGCCAGTAAATTGACAGGGCGCGACACTGAAGCTTTCTTT
TRBJ2-5	TRBV7-2	.	.	CASSQRQETQYF	TGTGCCAGCAGCCAGCGCCAAGAGACCCAGTACTTC